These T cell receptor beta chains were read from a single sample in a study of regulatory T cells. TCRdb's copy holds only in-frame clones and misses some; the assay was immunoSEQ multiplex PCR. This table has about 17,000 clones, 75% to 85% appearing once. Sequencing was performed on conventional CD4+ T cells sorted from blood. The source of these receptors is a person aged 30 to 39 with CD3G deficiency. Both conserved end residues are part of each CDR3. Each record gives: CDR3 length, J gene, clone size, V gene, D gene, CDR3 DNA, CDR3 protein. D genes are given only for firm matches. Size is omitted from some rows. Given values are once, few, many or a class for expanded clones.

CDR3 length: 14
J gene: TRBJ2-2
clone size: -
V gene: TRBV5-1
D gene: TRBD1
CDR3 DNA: TGCGCCAGCAGCGTGACAGGGTACACCGGGGAGCTGTTTTTT
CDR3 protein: CASSVTGYTGELFF

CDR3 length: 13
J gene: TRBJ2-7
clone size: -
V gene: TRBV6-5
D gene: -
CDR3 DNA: TGTGCCAGCAGCCGCGGGGCCAGCTACGAGCAGTACTTC
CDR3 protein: CASSRGASYEQYF

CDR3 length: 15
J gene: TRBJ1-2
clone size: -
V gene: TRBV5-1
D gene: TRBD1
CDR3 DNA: TGCGCCAGCAGCGAAGGGACAGCGGCTAACTATGGCTACACCTTC
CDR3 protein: CASSEGTAANYGYTF

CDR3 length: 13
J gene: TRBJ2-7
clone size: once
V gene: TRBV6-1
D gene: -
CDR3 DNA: TGTGCCAGCAGGGTCAGGGGAGGTTGGGAGCAGTACTTC
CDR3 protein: CASRVRGGWEQYF

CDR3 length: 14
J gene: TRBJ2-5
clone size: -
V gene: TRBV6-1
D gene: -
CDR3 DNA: TGTGCCAGCAGTGTCGGGTCGACCGGGGAGACCCAGTACTTC
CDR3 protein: CASSVGSTGETQYF

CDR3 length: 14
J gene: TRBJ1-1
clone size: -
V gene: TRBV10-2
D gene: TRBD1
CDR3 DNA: TGCGCCAGCAGACTTGGACAGGGCCACACTGAAGCTTTCTTT
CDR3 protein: CASRLGQGHTEAFF

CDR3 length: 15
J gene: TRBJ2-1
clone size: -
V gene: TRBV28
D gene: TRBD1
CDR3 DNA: TGTGCCAGCAGTTTGCCCGGGACAGGGAGGAATGAGCAGTTCTTC
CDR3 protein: CASSLPGTGRNEQFF

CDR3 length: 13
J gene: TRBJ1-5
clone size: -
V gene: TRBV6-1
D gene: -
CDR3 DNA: TGTGCCAGCAGTGAATGGTCGGCGCAGCCCCAGCATTTT
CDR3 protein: CASSEWSAQPQHF

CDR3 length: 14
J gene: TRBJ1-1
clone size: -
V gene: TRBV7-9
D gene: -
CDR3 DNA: TGTGCCAGCAGCCCTCAGGGTGGGAACACTGAAGCTTTCTTT
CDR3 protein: CASSPQGGNTEAFF

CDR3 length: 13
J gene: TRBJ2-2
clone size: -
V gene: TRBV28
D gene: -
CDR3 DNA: TGTGCCAGCAGTTTAGGGCATACCGGGGAGCTGTTTTTT
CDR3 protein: CASSLGHTGELFF

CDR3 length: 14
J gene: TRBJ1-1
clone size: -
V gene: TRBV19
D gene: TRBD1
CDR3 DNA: TGTGCCAGTAGTGGAACAGGGGAGCGCACTGAAGCTTTCTTT
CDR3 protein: CASSGTGERTEAFF

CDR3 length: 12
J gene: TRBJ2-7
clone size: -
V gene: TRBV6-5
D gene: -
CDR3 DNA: TGTGCCAGCAGGGATTACAACTACGAGCAGTACTTC
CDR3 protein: CASRDYNYEQYF

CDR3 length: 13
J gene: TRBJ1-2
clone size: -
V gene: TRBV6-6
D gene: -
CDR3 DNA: TGTGCCAGCAGTTACAGGACGCTCGATGGCTACACCTTC
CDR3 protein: CASSYRTLDGYTF

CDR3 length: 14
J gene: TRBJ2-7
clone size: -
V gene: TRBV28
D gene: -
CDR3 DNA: TGTGCCAGCAGTTTTGGTGGGAATTCCTACGAGCAGTACTTC
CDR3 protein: CASSFGGNSYEQYF

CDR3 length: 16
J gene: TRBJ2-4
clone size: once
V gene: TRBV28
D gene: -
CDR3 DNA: TGTGCCAGCAGCCATCGGGCAGGGATAGACAAAAACATTCAGTACTTC
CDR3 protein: CASSHRAGIDKNIQYF

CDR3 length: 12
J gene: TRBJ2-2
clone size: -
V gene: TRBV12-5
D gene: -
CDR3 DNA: TGTGCTAGTGGTTTGGTCCGCGGGGAGCTGTTTTTT
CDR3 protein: CASGLVRGELFF

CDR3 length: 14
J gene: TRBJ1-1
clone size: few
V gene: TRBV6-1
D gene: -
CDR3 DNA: TGTGCCAGCAGTCCAGGGTGGGAGAACACTGAAGCTTTCTTT
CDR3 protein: CASSPGWENTEAFF

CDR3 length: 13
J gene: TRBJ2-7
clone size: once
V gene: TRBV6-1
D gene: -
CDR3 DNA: TGTGCCAGCGCCCTCGGGTCGGCTTTCGGGCAGTACTTC
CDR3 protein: CASALGSAFGQYF

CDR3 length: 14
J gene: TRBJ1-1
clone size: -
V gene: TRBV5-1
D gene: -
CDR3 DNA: TGCGCCAGCAGCTTGGGTGTGGCGAACACTGAAGCTTTCTTT
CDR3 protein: CASSLGVANTEAFF

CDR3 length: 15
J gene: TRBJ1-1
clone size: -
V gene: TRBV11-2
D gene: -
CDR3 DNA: TGTGCCAGCAGGTCTAATTCGGGGGTTAACACTGAAGCTTTCTTT
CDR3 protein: CASRSNSGVNTEAFF

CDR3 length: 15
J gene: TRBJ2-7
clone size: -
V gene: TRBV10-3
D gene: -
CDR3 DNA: TGTGCCATCAGTGAGTACACAGGGATTAAGGACGAGCAGTACTTC
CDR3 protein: CAISEYTGIKDEQYF

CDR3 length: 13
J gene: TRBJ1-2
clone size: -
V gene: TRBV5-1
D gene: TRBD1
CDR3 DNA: TGCGCCAGCAGCTTGGGGACAGGGAACGGCTACACCTTC
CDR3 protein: CASSLGTGNGYTF

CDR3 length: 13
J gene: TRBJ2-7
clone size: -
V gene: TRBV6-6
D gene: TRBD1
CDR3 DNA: TGTGCCAGCAGTTACTCGGACAGGTACGAGCAGTACTTC
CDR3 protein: CASSYSDRYEQYF

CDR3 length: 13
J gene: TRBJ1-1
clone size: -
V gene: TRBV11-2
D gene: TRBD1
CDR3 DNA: TGTGCCAGCAGCGTGAGTCGAGGGACAGGTGCTTTCTTT
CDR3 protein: CASSVSRGTGAFF

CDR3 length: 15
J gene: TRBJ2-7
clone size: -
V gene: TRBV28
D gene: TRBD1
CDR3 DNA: TGTGCCAGCAGTTCGGGACAGGGGGCGCGGTACGAGCAGTACTTC
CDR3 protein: CASSSGQGARYEQYF

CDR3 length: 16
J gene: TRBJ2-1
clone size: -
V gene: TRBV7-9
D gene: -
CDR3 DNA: TGTGCCAGCAGCTTAGGGCGGGCTCGGACCCACAATGAGCAGTTCTTC
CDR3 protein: CASSLGRARTHNEQFF

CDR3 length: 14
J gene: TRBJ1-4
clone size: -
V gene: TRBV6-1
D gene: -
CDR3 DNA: TGTGCCAGCAGTGTAAATTGGGTTAATGAAAAACTGTTTTTT
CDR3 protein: CASSVNWVNEKLFF

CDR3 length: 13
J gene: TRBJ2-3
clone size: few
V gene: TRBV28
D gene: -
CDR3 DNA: TGTGCCAGCAGTTCCCCCTCCACAGATACGCAGTATTTT
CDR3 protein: CASSSPSTDTQYF

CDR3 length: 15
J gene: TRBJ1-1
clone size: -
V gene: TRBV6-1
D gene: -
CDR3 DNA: TGTGCCAGCACCCTGGCCCCCTTGGGGCTCACTGAAGCTTTCTTT
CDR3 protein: CASTLAPLGLTEAFF

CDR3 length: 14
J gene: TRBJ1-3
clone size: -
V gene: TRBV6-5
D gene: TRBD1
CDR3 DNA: TGTGCCAGCCGGGACAGGGGCCCTGGAAACACCATATATTTT
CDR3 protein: CASRDRGPGNTIYF

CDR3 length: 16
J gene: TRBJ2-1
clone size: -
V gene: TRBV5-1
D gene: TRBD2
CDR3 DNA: TGCGCCAGCAGCTGGGGGGCGGGAGGGCCCCGGAATGAGCAGTTCTTC
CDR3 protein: CASSWGAGGPRNEQFF

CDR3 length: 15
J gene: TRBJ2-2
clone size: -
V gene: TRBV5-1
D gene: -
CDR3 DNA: TGCGCCAGCAGCTCGGGGAGCCCGAACACCGGGGAGCTGTTTTTT
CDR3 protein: CASSSGSPNTGELFF

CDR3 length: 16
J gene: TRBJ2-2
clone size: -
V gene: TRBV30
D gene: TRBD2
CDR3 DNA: TGTGCCTGGAGTGTACGAGCGGGAGGGCCAATCGGGGAGCTGTTTTTT
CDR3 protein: CAWSVRAGGPIGELFF

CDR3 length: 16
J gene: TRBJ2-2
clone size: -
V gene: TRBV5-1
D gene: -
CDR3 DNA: TGCGCCAGCAGGTTGTCTTCAGGGACATCAACCGGGGAGCTGTTTTTT
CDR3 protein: CASRLSSGTSTGELFF

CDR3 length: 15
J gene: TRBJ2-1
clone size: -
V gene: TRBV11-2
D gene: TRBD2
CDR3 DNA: TGTGCCAGCAGCTTAGAAGCGGGAGTGGGTAATGAGCAGTTCTTC
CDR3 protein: CASSLEAGVGNEQFF

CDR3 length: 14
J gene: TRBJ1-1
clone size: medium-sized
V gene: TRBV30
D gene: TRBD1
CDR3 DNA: TGTGCCTGGAGTATTGGACAGGGGAGGACTGAAGCTTTCTTT
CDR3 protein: CAWSIGQGRTEAFF

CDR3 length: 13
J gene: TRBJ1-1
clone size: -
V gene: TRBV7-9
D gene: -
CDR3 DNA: TGTGCCAGCAGCTTAGATCGGAACACTGAAGCTTTCTTT
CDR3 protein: CASSLDRNTEAFF

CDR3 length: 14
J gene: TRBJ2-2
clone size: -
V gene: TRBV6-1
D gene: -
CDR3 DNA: TGTGCCAGCAGTGAAAACGCGGTAACCGGGGAGCTGTTTTTT
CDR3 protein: CASSENAVTGELFF

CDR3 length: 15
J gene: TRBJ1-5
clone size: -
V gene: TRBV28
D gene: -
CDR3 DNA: TGTGCCAGCAGTTCTCCGGGGCAGTGGCGGAAGCCCCAGCATTTT
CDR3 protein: CASSSPGQWRKPQHF

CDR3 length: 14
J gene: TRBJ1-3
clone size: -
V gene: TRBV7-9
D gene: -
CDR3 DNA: TGTGCCAGCAGTTTTGGACAGCGAGGGGACACCATATATTTT
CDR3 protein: CASSFGQRGDTIYF

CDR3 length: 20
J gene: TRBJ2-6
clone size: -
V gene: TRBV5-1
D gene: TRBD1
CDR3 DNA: TGCGCCAGCAGCTCCCACCCTTCGGGACAGCCTTCCTCTGGGGCCAACGTCCTGACTTTC
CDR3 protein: CASSSHPSGQPSSGANVLTF

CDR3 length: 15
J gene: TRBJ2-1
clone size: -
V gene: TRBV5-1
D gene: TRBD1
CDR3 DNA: TGCGCCAGCAGCCCAACCGGGACAGGGTGGAATGAGCAGTTCTTC
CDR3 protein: CASSPTGTGWNEQFF

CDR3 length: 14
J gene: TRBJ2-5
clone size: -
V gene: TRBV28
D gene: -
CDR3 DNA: TGTGCCAGCAGTTTTGGTGGGGCCCAAGAGACCCAGTACTTC
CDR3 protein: CASSFGGAQETQYF

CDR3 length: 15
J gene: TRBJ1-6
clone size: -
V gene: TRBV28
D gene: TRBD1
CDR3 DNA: TGTGCCAGCAGTCTACAGGGGAATGTGGATTCACCCCTCCACTTT
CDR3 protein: CASSLQGNVDSPLHF

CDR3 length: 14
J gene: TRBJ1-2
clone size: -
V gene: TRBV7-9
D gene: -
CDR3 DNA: TGTGCCAGCAGCTTCAGGGAAACTAACTATGGCTACACCTTC
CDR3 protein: CASSFRETNYGYTF

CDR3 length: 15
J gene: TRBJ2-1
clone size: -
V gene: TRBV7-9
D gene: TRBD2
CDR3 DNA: TGTGCCAGCAGCTCCGGACTAGCGGAGCTCCCTGAGCAGTTCTTC
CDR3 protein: CASSSGLAELPEQFF

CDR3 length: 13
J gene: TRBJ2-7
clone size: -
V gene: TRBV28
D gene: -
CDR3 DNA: TGTGCCAGCAGTCTTATACCCTGGGGGCGAAAGTACTTC
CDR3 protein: CASSLIPWGRKYF